The present TCR beta chain was sequenced within a study of T cell responses to AZD1222 COVID-19 vaccine. Notes on the study in general: Increases in Spike-specific TCR breadth and depth were seen after two AZD1222 doses.

From germline, CDR1 is LNHDA and CDR2 SQIVND (reference sequence). Trimming removed 4 bases at V and 4 bases at J, with 16 bases between. The CDR3 length is 15 residues. About this clone: Its specificity is not known.

Method: immunoSEQ multiplex PCR; TCRdb's copy keeps in-frame clones and lacks some. Here the sample spans tens of thousands of clones, roughly 90% being singletons. This specimen consisted of peripheral blood, obtained on day 0 of AZD1222 vaccination. The chain recombines TRBV19 with TRBJ2-5, with D perhaps TRBD2 (6 bases). The TCR originated in an adult in good health. Here the CDR3 DNA reads TGTGCCAGTAGTACTGCGGGGCGAACTTTAGAGACCCAGTACTTC. This translates into CASSTAGRTLETQYF.